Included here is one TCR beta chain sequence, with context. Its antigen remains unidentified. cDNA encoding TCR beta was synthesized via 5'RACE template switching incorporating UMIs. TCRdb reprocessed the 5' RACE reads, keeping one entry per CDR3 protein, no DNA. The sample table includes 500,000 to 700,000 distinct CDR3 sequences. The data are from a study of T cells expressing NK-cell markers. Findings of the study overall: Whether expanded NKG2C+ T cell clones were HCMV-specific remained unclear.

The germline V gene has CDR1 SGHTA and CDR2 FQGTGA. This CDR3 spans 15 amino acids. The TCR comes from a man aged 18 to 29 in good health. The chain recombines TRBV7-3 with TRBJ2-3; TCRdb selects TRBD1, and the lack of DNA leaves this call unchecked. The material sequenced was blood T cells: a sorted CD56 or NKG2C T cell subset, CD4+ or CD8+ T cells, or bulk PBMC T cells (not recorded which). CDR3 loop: CASSLTDRDTDTQYF.